In its sample, the clone carrying this T cell receptor (beta chain) was seen a few times. What it recognizes is unknown. CDR3 length: 13 amino acids. V lost 7 bases, J lost 1 base, and 13 bases lay in between. Per the germline V gene, CDR1 is SQVTM and CDR2 is ANQGSEA. Both peripheral blood and punch biopsies of lesional scalp skin were obtained from patients who had alopecia areata. The sample originates from a study of CD8+ T cells in alopecia areata. Once RNA had been extracted, it was reverse transcribed into cDNA to act as the sequencing template. The repertoire was sequenced with immunoSEQ multiplex PCR; TCRdb's copy has only in-frame clones and lacks some. This repertoire shows fewer than 200,000 clones, around 50% found once; its top ten account for 14% to 15%. Study-wide results and limits: Mice showed clearer TCR sharing than patients did, a gap that was possibly HLA-related.

This TCR derives from a human donor with alopecia areata. Sequences were derived from CD4+ T cells sorted from blood, sampled at week 0. This chain links TRBV29-1 with TRBJ1-1; a possible D gene is TRBD1 (6 bases). The CDR3 coding sequence is TGCAGCGCATGGTTGGGGGCGAACACTGAAGCTTTCTTT. Its translation: CSAWLGANTEAFF.